The clone carrying this T cell receptor (beta chain) was observed at least ten times. What it recognizes is unknown. The data were obtained in a study of human T cells and chemical hapten exposure. Study information: Patch tests of 0.01% DPC on the upper back were read at 6 days. Study results and caveats: The number of TCRs over 1 in 1000 frequency stayed unchanged after DPC.

The CDR3 totals 14 residues. Trimming removed 5 bases at V and 4 bases at J, with 14 bases between. In germline, CDR1 is LNHDA, CDR2 SQIVND (reference sequence). Each CDR3 protein is one row after TCRdb ran MiXCR on the RACE reads. The sample records around 71,000 distinct CDR3 sequences, around 10% being singletons. Documented time point: patch test 1, 2 weeks after DPC sensitization. The treatment denotes: therapeutic diphenylcyclopropenone sensitization with weekly scalp DPC. The sample in question was whole blood, obtained in connection with sensitization to the hapten diphenylcyclopropenone (DPC). This chain uses TRBV19 with TRBJ1-2, with D tentatively TRBD1 (6 bases). This sequence originates from a woman aged 40 to 55 with alopecia areata. Some clones in this sample may be carry-over from other donors' samples. In nucleotides, the CDR3 is TGTGCCAGTAGTCATTTCGGGGGCGGCTATGGCTACACCTTC. This encodes CASSHFGGGYGYTF.